This T cell receptor (beta chain) was captured in a study of shared clonotypes between healthy human individuals. Using immunoSEQ multiplex PCR, the repertoire was profiled, and TCRdb retains in-frame clones only, with some absent. This table has a few million clones, almost 96% appearing once. HIV-negative, healthy adults without recent acute infections or vaccinations were the donors. There were only Caucasian adults among the donors, and all lived in Nashville, Tennessee. Trimming stripped 4 bases from V and 2 bases from J, with 13 bases between. CDR3 length: 15 amino acids. The germline V gene encodes CDR1 ENHRY and CDR2 SYGVKD. Study results and caveats: Between several donors, naive CD4 clonotypes were shared at a level of about 5%.

As concerns this clone: Its antigen is currently unknown.

The sequence was collected from a man aged 18 to 35 in good health. Sample: naive CD4+ T cells sorted from blood. The subset is: CD45RA+ positively selected. The chain combines TRBV10-3 with TRBJ2-3, with a possible D match to TRBD2 (5 bases). The CDR3 coding sequence is TGTGCCATCAGTGTAGCGTTTACCCTCACAGATACGCAGTATTTT. Encoded protein: CAISVAFTLTDTQYF.